This passage covers 17 T cell receptor beta chains from one sample sequenced in a study of T cell changes during pregnancy in multiple sclerosis. Profiling relied on immunoSEQ multiplex PCR, and the TCRdb table lists in-frame clones only, not all of them. The data show approximately 65,000 clones, approximately 92% seen once. The sequencing here drew on CD8+ T cells from peripheral blood mononuclear cells, taken in the third trimester of pregnancy. These TCRs come from a female donor in good health, enrolled as a control in a pregnancy study.

The V call is TRBV30, the J call TRBJ2-7; D is ambiguous. V lost 2 bases, J lost 6 bases, and 11 bases lay in between. The CDR3 loop spans 12 amino acids. CDR1 and CDR2 (germline): GTSNPN, SVGIG (reference sequence). The CDR3, as DNA: TGTGCCTGGAGTACCTATAGCACCGAGCAGTACTTC. It encodes CAWSTYSTEQYF.

V and J are TRBV10-3 and TRBJ2-1, with a possible D match to TRBD1 (5 bases). Between the trimmed V and J ends, which lost 2 bases and 2 bases, there was a span of 7 bases. Germline values: CDR1 ENHRY, CDR2 SYGVKD. CDR3 length: 14 amino acids. The CDR3 spells CAISEGAPYNEQFF. As DNA, the CDR3 is TGTGCCATCAGTGAGGGGGCCCCCTACAATGAGCAGTTCTTC.

V is TRBV27 and J is TRBJ1-1; a weak D match, TRBD1 (5 bases). Germline CDR1 MNHEY, CDR2 SMNVEV (reference sequence). Trimming removed 0 bases from V and 4 bases from J, with 9 bases in between. The CDR3 sequence is 14 residues long. The CDR3 coding sequence is TGTGCCAGCAGTTTATCGAGGGGAGGCACTGAAGCTTTCTTT. Its translation is CASSLSRGGTEAFF.

The chain combines TRBV19 with TRBJ1-1, with a possible D match to TRBD1 (6 bases). Germline V gives CDR1 LNHDA, CDR2 SQIVND (reference sequence). The V end lost 8 bases, the J end lost 0 bases, and 10 bases lay between the germline ends. The CDR3 has 13 amino acids. CDR3 sequence: CASAGDMNTEAFF. The CDR3 DNA sequence: TGTGCCAGTGCAGGGGATATGAACACTGAAGCTTTCTTT.

This chain uses TRBV30 with TRBJ2-1; D might be TRBD2 (6 bases). The V end lost 1 base, the J end lost 7 bases, and 8 bases lay between the germline ends. There are 12 residues in the CDR3. CDR1 and CDR2 from the germline V gene are GTSNPN and SVGIG (reference sequence). The CDR3 loop is CAWSAEGNEQFF. The DNA of the CDR3 is TGTGCCTGGAGTGCGGAGGGAAATGAGCAGTTCTTC.

This chain uses TRBV10-3 with TRBJ2-7, with 10 bases lining up with TRBD1. This CDR3 region has 13 residues. The trim removed 2 bases at V and 7 bases at J, leaving 2 bases unmatched. Germline loops: CDR1 ENHRY, CDR2 SYGVKD. The CDR3 loop is CAISEGTGEEQYF. DNA of the CDR3: TGTGCCATCAGTGAGGGGACAGGGGAAGAGCAGTACTTC.

This chain joins TRBV14 and TRBJ2-1; weak D call: TRBD2 (6 bases). The CDR3 runs 12 residues. The germline V and J ends were trimmed by 4 bases and 8 bases, with 9 bases remaining between them. From germline, CDR1 is SGHDN and CDR2 FVKESK. The DNA for the CDR3 is TGTGCCAGCAGCCCCGCGGGGTATGAGCAGTTCTTC. Protein product: CASSPAGYEQFF.

V usage is TRBV25-1 and J usage is TRBJ1-1; the match to TRBD1 covers 8 bases. This CDR3 comprises 16 residues. V shed 3 bases and J 3 bases; nucleotides not matched to a gene: 9. Per the germline V gene, CDR1 is MGHDK and CDR2 is SYGVNS. The CDR3 nucleotides are TGTGCCAGCAGTGAGGGTCGGACAGGGCTGGACACTGAAGCTTTCTTT. Translating gives CASSEGRTGLDTEAFF.

This clone was recorded once. The chain couples TRBV2 to TRBJ2-7; 9 nucleotides align to TRBD1. The CDR3 contains 15 residues. Per germline, CDR1 SNHLY and CDR2 FYNNEI. J was trimmed by 3 bases and V by 8 bases; bases with no gene match: 11. The CDR3 protein is CASVDPGTGRYEQYF. For the CDR3, the DNA is TGTGCCAGCGTCGACCCCGGGACAGGGCGCTACGAGCAGTACTTC. The full variable domain, rest sourced from reference TRBV2 and TRBJ2-7, is EPEVTQTPSHQVTQMGQEVILRCVPISNHLYFYWYRQILGQKVEFLVSFYNNEISEKSEIFDDQFSVERPDGSNFTLKIRSTKLEDSAMYFCASVDPGTGRYEQYFGPGTRLTVT.

The chain is built from TRBV30 and TRBJ1-5, with 8 positions matching TRBD1. Germline CDR1 GTSNPN, CDR2 SVGIG (reference sequence). The CDR3 has 13 amino acids. J gave up 5 bases and V 2 bases, and 2 bases lay outside the gene matches. In DNA, the CDR3 is TGTGCCTGGAGTTTACAGGGGGATCAGCCCCAGCATTTT. It specifies CAWSLQGDQPQHF.

This rearrangement joins TRBV7-6 to TRBJ2-7, with 8 bases aligning to TRBD1. This CDR3 spans 15 amino acids. V was clipped by 4 bases and J by 4 bases; unmatched bases: 9. CDR1 and CDR2 from the germline V gene are SGHVS and FNYEAQ. CDR3 sequence (DNA): TGTGCCAGCAGCTCAACCGGGACAGGATCTTACGAGCAGTACTTC. Translating gives CASSSTGTGSYEQYF.

This clone is a singleton in its sample. V is TRBV9 and J is TRBJ2-1; TRBD2 matches at 11 bases. Germline V gene data show CDR1 as SGDLS and CDR2 as YYNGEE. V dropped 1 base and J dropped 12; count of bases not matched to a gene: 9. This CDR3 spans 15 amino acids. CDR3 bases: TGTGCCAGCAGCGTAACTAGCGGGGGCCAACGGGGGCAGTTCTTC. Residues: CASSVTSGGQRGQFF.

The chain has TRBV4-3 and TRBJ1-3; a weak D match, TRBD1 (6 bases). Germline lookup yields CDR1 LGHNA and CDR2 YSLEER. This CDR3 is 19 amino acids long. V was clipped by 0 bases and J by 4 bases, with 22 bases between them. The CDR3 protein is CASSQDYRDRLGSGNTIYF. As DNA, the CDR3 is TGCGCCAGCAGCCAAGACTACAGGGATCGGCTAGGATCAGGAAACACCATATATTTT.

This chain joins TRBV7-2 and TRBJ2-3, with 11 bases fitting TRBD2. Germline CDR1 and CDR2: SGHTA and FQGNSA. This CDR3 spans 18 amino acids. V shed 5 bases, J shed 3 bases, and the junction held 13 bases outside the gene matches. The CDR3 DNA reads as TGTGCCAGCAGCCCGCCCCCCTCTAGCGGGGGGCGGACAGATACGCAGTATTTT. Residues: CASSPPPSSGGRTDTQYF.

This chain connects TRBV10-1 to TRBJ1-6, with TRBD1 matching 8 bases. In germline, CDR1 is WNHNN, CDR2 SYGVQD (reference sequence). This CDR3 is 15 amino acids long. V shed 6 bases and J 8 bases; nucleotides not matched to a gene: 9. This CDR3 is CASRPRTGRYSPLHF. CDR3 in DNA: TGCGCCAGCAGACCCCGGACAGGGAGATATTCACCCCTCCACTTT.

The chain has TRBV4-2 and TRBJ1-1; TRBD1 matches 9 bases. This CDR3 has 16 amino acids. Looked up from germline, CDR1 is LGHNA and CDR2 is YNFKEQ. J gave up 0 bases and V 3 bases, and 5 bases lay outside the gene matches. CDR3 residues: CASSQEGTGLNTEAFF. In DNA, the CDR3 is TGTGCCAGCAGCCAGGAGGGGACAGGGTTGAACACTGAAGCTTTCTTT.

The chain employs TRBV9 and TRBJ2-1, with D possibly being TRBD2 (6 bases). V lost 0 bases and J 7 bases, leaving 14 bases between the germline ends. Germline V gene sequence: CDR1 SGDLS, CDR2 YYNGEE. The CDR3 runs 15 residues. Written as DNA, the CDR3 is TGTGCCAGCAGCGTAGTTGGGGGGTCCAAAAATGAGCAGTTCTTC. Protein: CASSVVGGSKNEQFF.